This entry is about one T cell receptor (beta chain). What it binds is not known. This record comes from a study of cytomegalovirus exposure and HLA in healthy donors. With V trimmed by 5 bases and J by 1 base, 10 bases remained unmatched. The CDR3 runs 18 residues. The germline V gene encodes CDR1 SEHNR and CDR2 FQNEAQ (reference sequence). Whole-study findings and limits: Association of a missense DCLRE1C variant with TCR beta V- and J-gene trimming was reported in a later analysis. Many donors carried some public TCRs, although rarity characterized most TCR sequences.

The PCR had 60 Vbeta and 13 Jbeta primers. Only in-frame clones appear in the TCRdb table, and some are missing; sequencing was by immunoSEQ multiplex PCR. This sample has about 160,000 clones, with around four fifths found just once. The sequence was obtained from a woman in her fifties or sixties in good health and CMV-seronegative. The sequenced sample was PBMCs. The chain recombines TRBV7-9 with TRBJ2-3, with 12 bases matching TRBD2. CDR3 in amino acids: CASSVLAGGSRRTDTQYF. CDR3 DNA sequence: TGTGCCAGCAGCGTTCTAGCGGGAGGGTCCCGACGCACAGATACGCAGTATTTT.